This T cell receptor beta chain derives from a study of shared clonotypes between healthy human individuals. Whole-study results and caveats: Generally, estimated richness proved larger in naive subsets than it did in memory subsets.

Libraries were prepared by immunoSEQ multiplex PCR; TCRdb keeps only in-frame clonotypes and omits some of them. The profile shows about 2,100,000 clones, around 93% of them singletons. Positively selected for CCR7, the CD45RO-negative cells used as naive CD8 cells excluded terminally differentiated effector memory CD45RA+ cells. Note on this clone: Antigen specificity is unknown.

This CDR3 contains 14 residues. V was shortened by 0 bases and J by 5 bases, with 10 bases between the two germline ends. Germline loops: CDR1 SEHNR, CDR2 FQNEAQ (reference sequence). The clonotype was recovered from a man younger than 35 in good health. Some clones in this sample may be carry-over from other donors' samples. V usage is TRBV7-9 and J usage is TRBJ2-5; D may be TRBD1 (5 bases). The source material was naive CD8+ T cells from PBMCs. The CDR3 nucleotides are TGTGCCAGCAGCTTAGCTCTGGGGCTGGAGACCCAGTACTTC. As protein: CASSLALGLETQYF. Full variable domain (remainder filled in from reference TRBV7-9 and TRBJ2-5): DTGVSQNPRHKITKRGQNVTFRCDPISEHNRLYWYRQTLGQGPEFLTYFQNEAQLEKSRLLSDRFSAERPKGSFSTLEIQRTEQGDSAMYLCASSLALGLETQYFGPGTRLLVL.